The 17 T cell receptor beta chains given below trace back to one sample, sequenced in a study of blood T cell repertoires in COVID-19. Sequencing used immunoSEQ multiplex PCR; TCRdb keeps in-frame clones, though not all of them. Among around 200,000 clones listed, 65% to 85% were seen once. The sample was peripheral blood. The receptors here all came from a woman between 25 and 40 years old with COVID-19, enrolled during active disease.

This clone came up once. This chain uses TRBV5-4 with TRBJ1-4; a possible D gene is TRBD1 (5 bases). This CDR3 is 14 amino acids long. Trimming took 1 base from V and 8 from J, leaving 12 bases between them. Germline lookup yields CDR1 SGHNT and CDR2 YYREEE (reference sequence). The CDR3 nucleotides are TGTGCCAGCAGCTTGCCCGGGGCGGGGGAAAAACTGTTTTTT. Protein: CASSLPGAGEKLFF.

The genes are TRBV16 and TRBJ2-1, with a possible D match to TRBD2 (6 bases). V gave up 3 bases and J gave up 10 bases, with 16 bases separating them. Germline CDR1 KGHSY, CDR2 FQNENV. The CDR3 runs 14 residues. Written as DNA, the CDR3 is TGTGCCAGCAGCCAGTTCACCACTAGCAGCGAGCAGTTCTTC. It translates to CASSQFTTSSEQFF.

The chain has TRBV4-2 and TRBJ2-3, with 16 nucleotides matching TRBD2. CDR1 and CDR2 (germline): LGHNA, YNFKEQ. The CDR3 is 20 amino acids. J gave up 3 bases and V 1 base, and 10 bases lay outside the gene matches. The chain's CDR3 is CASSQVAGTSGRAPTDTQYF. The DNA of the CDR3 is TGTGCCAGCAGCCAAGTAGCCGGGACTAGCGGGAGGGCCCCTACAGATACGCAGTATTTT.

In this sample, this clone turned up a few times. V gene TRBV9 combines with J gene TRBJ2-1; 10 bases align to TRBD2. Germline V gene lookup returns CDR1 SGDLS and CDR2 YYNGEE. The CDR3 covers 16 residues. The ends lost 2 bases at V and 4 bases at J; junction bases unmatched: 6. The CDR3 nucleotides are TGTGCCAGCAGCGTTAGACTAGCGGGTCATTACAATGAGCAGTTCTTC. Amino acid sequence: CASSVRLAGHYNEQFF. Full variable domain (remainder filled in from reference TRBV9 and TRBJ2-1): DSGVTQTPKHLITATGQRVTLRCSPRSGDLSVYWYQQSLDQGLQFLIQYYNGEERAKGNILERFSAQQFPDLHSELNLSSLELGDSALYFCASSVRLAGHYNEQFFGPGTRLTVL.

The chain uses TRBV9 and TRBJ1-4; 7 nucleotides agree with TRBD1. The CDR3 is made up of 15 amino acids. Germline CDR1 reads SGDLS; CDR2 reads YYNGEE. The V and J ends lost 3 bases and 6 bases, in that order; junction bases with no gene match: 8. In nucleotides, the CDR3 is TGTGCCAGCAGCGAGAAGACAGGGTGGGATGAAAAACTGTTTTTT. Its translation is CASSEKTGWDEKLFF.

The chain has TRBV7-9 and TRBJ1-1; 7 bases are a match to TRBD1. The CDR3 length is 15 residues. J gave up 3 bases and V 5 bases, and 9 bases lay outside the gene matches. Germline values: CDR1 SEHNR, CDR2 FQNEAQ (reference sequence). CDR3 sequence: CASSPGQVGDTEAFF. The DNA of the CDR3 is TGTGCCAGCAGCCCCGGACAGGTCGGGGACACTGAAGCTTTCTTT.

The chain joins TRBV11-3 to TRBJ2-1; 8 nucleotides align to TRBD1. The CDR3 is 15 amino acids. The V segment lost 5 bases and the J segment 4 bases; nucleotides outside the gene matches: 7. From germline, CDR1 is SGHNT and CDR2 YENEEA. The CDR3 DNA reads TGTGCCAGCAGCCGAGGACAGGGACAGTACAATGAGCAGTTCTTC. Its protein is CASSRGQGQYNEQFF.

The rearrangement joins TRBV11-2 to TRBJ2-2; possible D gene TRBD2, 6 bases. V lost 5 bases, J lost 5 bases, and 12 bases lay in between. The CDR3 contains 14 residues. Germline values: CDR1 SGHAT, CDR2 FQNNGV. In nucleotides, the CDR3 is TGTGCCAGCAGCCCTCGACTAGGAACCGGGGAGCTGTTTTTT. Its translation is CASSPRLGTGELFF.

The chain joins TRBV24-1 to TRBJ2-1; 16 positions match TRBD2. V was clipped by 4 bases and J by 11 bases; unmatched bases: 4. The V gene's germline CDR1 is KGHDR and CDR2 SFDVKD. The CDR3 sequence is 15 residues long. CDR3 region: CATSDPGLAGGKQFF. The CDR3 coding sequence is TGTGCCACCAGTGACCCGGGACTAGCGGGAGGGAAGCAGTTCTTC.

The gene calls are TRBV4-2 and TRBJ2-3; possible D gene TRBD2, 6 bases. CDR3 size: 17 residues. The V gene lost 0 bases and the J gene lost 3 bases, with 16 bases spanning the gap. Germline values: CDR1 LGHNA, CDR2 YNFKEQ. For the CDR3, the DNA is TGTGCCAGCAGCCAAGATTTGCCCGGGGCGGGAACAGATACGCAGTATTTT. It codes for CASSQDLPGAGTDTQYF.

The rearrangement links TRBV14 to TRBJ2-5, with 12 bases matching TRBD1. This CDR3 spans 16 amino acids. The V gene's germline CDR1 is SGHDN and CDR2 FVKESK. The trim removed 4 bases at V and 5 bases at J, leaving 8 bases unmatched. CDR3 bases: TGTGCCAGCAGCCGACCGGGACAGGGGGCGCGGGAGACCCAGTACTTC. This sequence encodes CASSRPGQGARETQYF.

The V and J genes are TRBV24-1 and TRBJ1-2, with TRBD1 identical over 7 bases. CDR1 and CDR2 from the germline V gene are KGHDR and SFDVKD. The CDR3 spans 15 residues. Trimming at V came to 3 bases and at J to 6 bases, leaving 9 bases not matched to a gene. DNA for the CDR3: TGTGCCACCAGTGATGCCTCCGGGACAGTGGATGGCTACACCTTC. It encodes CATSDASGTVDGYTF.

V and J are TRBV9 and TRBJ2-1, with 7 positions matching TRBD2. CDR3 length: 15 residues. V shed 0 bases, J shed 4 bases, and the junction held 4 bases outside the gene matches. CDR1 and CDR2 from the germline V gene are SGDLS and YYNGEE. In DNA form, the CDR3 reads TGTGCCAGCAGCGTAGAACTAGCGACTTACAATGAGCAGTTCTTC. It codes for CASSVELATYNEQFF.

CDR3: CASSQDVRGNQPQHF. The CDR3 region has the DNA TGTGCCAGCAGCCAAGATGTCAGGGGAAATCAGCCCCAGCATTTT. This chain connects TRBV4-2 to TRBJ1-5, with D possibly matching TRBD1 (6 bases). Germline assignment: CDR1 LGHNA and CDR2 YNFKEQ. V was pared by 0 bases and J by 4 bases, with 10 bases between. The CDR3 loop spans 15 amino acids.

Many counts were recorded for this clone. V and J are TRBV19 and TRBJ2-7; 7 bases align to TRBD1. CDR3 length: 15 residues. Germline V gene lookup returns CDR1 LNHDA and CDR2 SQIVND (reference sequence). Trimming removed 5 bases from V and 1 base from J; junction bases left unmatched: 8. The CDR3 DNA is TGTGCCAGTAGTCCCTTGACAGGGATATCCTACGAGCAGTACTTC. This sequence encodes CASSPLTGISYEQYF.

The V call is TRBV24-1, the J call TRBJ1-2; 10 bases agree with TRBD1. In germline, CDR1 is KGHDR, CDR2 SFDVKD. Trimming cost V 3 bases and J 8 bases; bases outside gene matches: 8. This CDR3 contains 15 residues. Written as DNA, the CDR3 is TGTGCCACCAGTGATACCGGGACAGGGGTGGCGGGCTACACCTTC. Its translation: CATSDTGTGVAGYTF.

The chain links TRBV5-1 to TRBJ1-6; no firm D call. This CDR3 has 18 amino acids. Germline CDR1 is SGHRS and CDR2 is YFSETQ. With 1 base removed from V and 5 bases from J, the gap between germline ends came to 19 bases. CDR3 sequence reads: CASSLRALGRDNNSPLHF. The CDR3 DNA reads TGCGCCAGCAGCTTGAGAGCGTTAGGGAGGGATAATAATTCACCCCTCCACTTT.